This entry describes one T cell receptor beta chain. As yet, its antigen is unknown. The record originates from a study of T cell responses to AZD1222 COVID-19 vaccine. CDR1 LGHNT and CDR2 FRNRAP come from the germline V gene. The CDR3 covers 15 residues. After removal of 5 bases from V and 4 bases from J, the junction contained 6 bases not matched to a gene. Findings and caveats of the study: Repertoires were collected only later (after the peak T cell response had occurred). Baseline serostatus was positive in only six or seven AZD1222 recipients. Within unmutated variant regions lay the reported targets of nearly half of spike-specific TCRs. White British donors predominated, females outnumbered males, and clonal diversity was possibly underestimated.

Only in-frame clones appear in the TCRdb table, and some are missing; sequencing was by immunoSEQ multiplex PCR. The profile shows about 120,000 clones, just under 95% of them singletons. Sequencing used peripheral blood, obtained on day 0 of AZD1222 vaccination. J is TRBJ1-5 and V is TRBV12-5; 9 positions match TRBD1. The origin of this receptor is an adult in good health. In DNA, the CDR3 is TGTGCTAGTGGTCCCGGACAGGGGCGAAATCAGCCCCAGCATTTT. Its translation: CASGPGQGRNQPQHF.